These 17 T cell receptor beta chains originate from one sample sequenced in a study of T-cell memory formation after mild COVID-19. TCRdb called the 5' RACE reads again in MiXCR, with one record for every CDR3 protein. The data hold 400,000 to 500,000 distinct CDR3 sequences, with 15% to 20% observed a single time. Material for sequencing was PBMCs or a T cell subset sorted from them (not recorded which). These receptors all stem from an adult woman who had mild COVID-19 (a few samples of this study predate the infection). Cell type and time point are not known.

The genes are TRBV6-5 and TRBJ1-2; tentative D call: TRBD1 (6 bases). Germline values: CDR1 MNHEY, CDR2 SVGAGI. The CDR3 runs 11 residues. V lost 5 bases and J 7 bases, leaving 8 bases between the germline ends. The CDR3 DNA follows: TGTGCCAGCAGTCCAGGGGCTGGCTACACCTTC. It is translated as CASSPGAGYTF.

On this clonotype: A junction end diverges from the germline sequence, so it may reflect a read error. The chain employs TRBV5-1 and TRBJ2-7; D is ambiguous. The CDR3 is 9 residues long. Germline CDR1 SGHRS, CDR2 YFSETQ. The CDR3 loop reads CASSPRSPF. CDR3 bases: TGCGCCAGCAGCCCTCGGTCCCCCTTC.

The CDR3 is CSVALGGSGYTF. CDR3 nucleotide sequence: TGCAGCGTCGCATTGGGGGGCAGTGGCTACACCTTC. The chain employs TRBV29-1 and TRBJ1-2, with a possible D match to TRBD1 (6 bases). CDR1 is SQVTM and CDR2 is ANQGSEA in the germline V gene. The CDR3 has 12 amino acids. Deletions cut 6 bases from V and 7 bases from J, with 15 bases between.

This chain connects TRBV7-6 to TRBJ2-3, with D possibly matching TRBD2 (5 bases). CDR3 length: 13 residues. Trimming removed 5 bases at V and 7 bases at J, with 13 bases between. The V gene's germline CDR1 is SGHVS and CDR2 FNYEAQ. CDR3 loop: CASSPVATYTQYF. The DNA of the CDR3 is TGTGCCAGCAGCCCAGTAGCGACCTATACGCAGTATTTT. The entire variable domain, with the rest obtained from reference TRBV7-6 and TRBJ2-3, is as follows: GAGVSQSPRYKVTKRGQDVALRCDPISGHVSLYWYRQALGQGPEFLTYFNYEAQQDKSGLPNDRFSAERPEGSISTLTIQRTEQRDSAMYRCASSPVATYTQYFGPGTRLTVL.

This clonotype was seen only a few times. V usage is TRBV6-5 and J usage is TRBJ2-7; 13 bases agree with TRBD2. Per germline, CDR1 MNHEY and CDR2 SVGAGI. V lost 5 bases and J lost 0; bases outside the gene matches: 4. The CDR3 runs 16 residues. DNA of the CDR3: TGTGCCAGCAGTCCGGGACTAGCGGGGAACTCCTACGAGCAGTACTTC. Its protein is CASSPGLAGNSYEQYF.

The genes are TRBV12-3 or TRBV12-4 and TRBJ2-5, with TRBD1 identical over 9 bases. This CDR3 has 14 amino acids. Trimming cost V 3 bases and J 5 bases; bases outside gene matches: 4. The CDR3 nucleotides read TGTGCCAGCAGTTTCGGGACAGGGTTGGAGACCCAGTACTTC. This codes for CASSFGTGLETQYF.

The chain has TRBV12-3 or TRBV12-4 and TRBJ1-5, with TRBD1 matching over 7 bases. V gave up 5 bases and J gave up 4 bases; unmatched junction bases: 8. The CDR3 extends over 15 amino acids. CDR3 DNA sequence: TGTGCCAGCAGTATCGGACAGGTGGGAAATCAGCCCCAGCATTTT. This codes for CASSIGQVGNQPQHF.

The chain has TRBV9 and TRBJ2-3; 9 bases align to TRBD2. In germline, CDR1 is SGDLS, CDR2 YYNGEE. This CDR3 is 16 amino acids long. The trim removed 4 bases at V and 0 bases at J, leaving 6 bases unmatched. The CDR3 spells CASSSYSGSSTDTQYF. For the CDR3, the DNA is TGTGCCAGCAGCAGTTATAGCGGGAGTAGCACAGATACGCAGTATTTT.

The chain uses TRBV20-1 and TRBJ2-1; 14 bases are a match to TRBD2. The junction had 3 bases not matched to a gene; V was cut back by 0 bases and J by 8 bases. Per germline, CDR1 DFQATT and CDR2 SNEGSKA (reference sequence). The CDR3 sequence is 15 residues long. DNA of the CDR3: TGCAGTGCTAGAGAGACTAGCGGGGGGGCCTATGAGCAGTTCTTC. Protein sequence: CSARETSGGAYEQFF.

The V call is TRBV7-9, the J call TRBJ2-1; D unresolved. Germline V gives CDR1 SEHNR, CDR2 FQNEAQ (reference sequence). The ends were cut back, 4 bases at V and 6 bases at J, with 10 bases in the middle. The CDR3 has 13 amino acids. The CDR3 protein is CASSSSGPNEQFF. The CDR3 nucleotides are TGTGCCAGCAGCTCCTCAGGCCCCAATGAGCAGTTCTTC.

The J gene is TRBJ2-7, the V gene TRBV12-3 or TRBV12-4; the D is unclear. The CDR3 spans 13 residues. Trimming took off 6 bases at V and 9 bases at J, with 18 bases between the two ends. CDR3 nucleotides: TGTGCCAGCAGCCGAGCGATAAATAACGCGCAGTACTTC. It translates to CASSRAINNAQYF.

The chain employs TRBV5-1 and TRBJ1-1; D gene uncertain. Germline V gene sequence: CDR1 SGHRS, CDR2 YFSETQ. V was trimmed by 4 bases and J by 3 bases, leaving 16 bases between them. CDR3 size: 15 residues. The CDR3 DNA is TGCGCCAGCAGCGCGAAGACGGGAGGGTACACTGAAGCTTTCTTT. This codes for CASSAKTGGYTEAFF.

The rearrangement joins TRBV7-9 to TRBJ1-1; D might be TRBD1 (5 bases). With 0 bases removed from V and 2 bases from J, the gap between germline ends came to 10 bases. The CDR3 consists of 15 residues. CDR1 is SEHNR and CDR2 is FQNEAQ in the germline V gene (reference sequence). In DNA, the CDR3 is TGTGCCAGCAGCTTAGCCGGGCAGGGAAACACTGAAGCTTTCTTT. Translation: CASSLAGQGNTEAFF. Full variable domain (remainder filled in from reference TRBV7-9 and TRBJ1-1): DTGVSQNPRHKITKRGQNVTFRCDPISEHNRLYWYRQTLGQGPEFLTYFQNEAQLEKSRLLSDRFSAERPKGSFSTLEIQRTEQGDSAMYLCASSLAGQGNTEAFFGQGTRLTVV.

The rearrangement uses TRBV18 and TRBJ2-7, with D possibly being TRBD1 or TRBD2 (5 bases each). This CDR3 spans 15 amino acids. V shed 3 bases and J shed 3 bases, with 15 bases lying between them. Germline-derived CDR1 and CDR2 are KGHSH and LQKENI. CDR3 in DNA: TGTGCCAGCTCACCTTTGGGGGAGCCGCTCTACGAGCAGTACTTC. Its protein product is CASSPLGEPLYEQYF.

The V gene is TRBV29-1, the J gene TRBJ2-1, with D perhaps TRBD2 (6 bases). Trimming shortened V by 4 bases and J by 8 bases, and 6 bases separated the two germline ends. The germline CDR1 and CDR2 sequences are SQVTM and ANQGSEA. The length of the CDR3 is 10 residues. The CDR3 sequence: CSVGRDEQFF. CDR3 DNA sequence: TGCAGCGTTGGGAGGGATGAGCAGTTCTTC.

This clonotype turned up a few times. This chain links TRBV24-1 with TRBJ2-2; possible D gene TRBD1, 5 bases. The V and J ends lost 5 bases and 0 bases respectively, with 9 bases between them. There are 15 residues in the CDR3. Germline CDR1 KGHDR, CDR2 SFDVKD. CDR3 coding DNA: TGTGCCACCAGTGCCCAGGGCTCGAACACCGGGGAGCTGTTTTTT. Residues: CATSAQGSNTGELFF.

This clonotype was seen more than once but under ten times. The genes are TRBV7-3 and TRBJ1-1, with a tentative D call TRBD1 (5 bases). The germline CDR1 and CDR2 sequences are SGHTA and FQGTGA. CDR3 size: 15 residues. Trimming cost V 4 bases and J 6 bases, with 18 bases left between them. The CDR3 reads CASSSTGRPSAEAFF. DNA for the CDR3: TGTGCCAGCAGCTCAACGGGGCGACCTAGTGCTGAAGCTTTCTTT.